This T cell receptor (beta chain) comes out of a study of T cell repertoires in cytomegalovirus infection. Study-level information: Both recently identified HLA-C-restricted and well-studied HLA-B-restricted CMV epitopes were used in the study. The study's findings and limits: People with CMV and the relevant HLA were identified by cumulative public TCR beta family frequency.

Each CDR3 protein is one row after TCRdb ran MiXCR on the reads. The sample lists about 890,000 distinct CDR3 sequences, about 33% seen once, with over 10% in the top ten. V was pared by 2 bases and J by 4 bases, with 10 bases of the junction left unmatched. Germline V CDR1 and CDR2: MNHEY, SMNVEV (reference sequence). This CDR3 comprises 17 residues. Only a few counts were recorded for this clonotype. What it binds is unknown. The sequence was obtained from a human donor in good health (CMV status not recorded). Some clones in this sample may be carry-over from other donors' samples. V gene TRBV27 combines with J gene TRBJ2-1; 8 bases fit TRBD2. The sample was cultured CD8+ T cells from PBMCs, taken from culture after CMV antigen stimulation. Written as DNA, the CDR3 is TGTGCCAGCAGTTTAGTCGACGCGGGGGGTAGGTACAATGAGCAGTTCTTC. This encodes CASSLVDAGGRYNEQFF.